This TCR beta chain was captured in a study of blood T cell repertoires in COVID-19. Study as a whole: The United States, Italy and Spain provided the acute and convalescent COVID-19 samples. Nucleic acid was either cDNA or gDNA, and it came from T cells, B-cell-depleted T cells, or PBMCs.

This clone came up once. Losses at the gene ends were 6 bases for V and 4 bases for J; bases not matched to a gene: 7. This CDR3 spans 14 amino acids. From germline, CDR1 is SEHNR and CDR2 FQNEAQ (reference sequence). Original analysis: How many nucleated cells were present was estimated from reference gene primer amplification. Generated by immunoSEQ multiplex PCR, the TCRdb table keeps only in-frame clones and is missing some. That table gives V, J and clone size, and the DNA gave D and trimming. Of approximately 220,000 clones in the sample, around 82% were seen once. The receptor was derived from a woman in her 70s with acute or convalescent COVID-19. The specimen was peripheral blood. V usage is TRBV7-9 and J usage is TRBJ2-5, with 8 bases aligning to TRBD1. CDR3 amino acids: CASRDQGAGETQYF. Written as DNA, the CDR3 is TGTGCCAGCAGAGATCAGGGGGCGGGAGAGACCCAGTACTTC. The complete variable domain, with remaining parts taken from reference TRBV7-9 and TRBJ2-5, reads DTGVSQNPRHKITKRGQNVTFRCDPISEHNRLYWYRQTLGQGPEFLTYFQNEAQLEKSRLLSDRFSAERPKGSFSTLEIQRTEQGDSAMYLCASRDQGAGETQYFGPGTRLLVL.